The rows below give T cell receptor beta chains drawn from one sample of a study of neurological immune-mediated disorders. MiXCR was run by TCRdb on the 5' RACE reads, yielding one entry per CDR3 protein. The sample contains 15,000 to 20,000 distinct CDR3 sequences, around 7.6% of which appear only once. Sequencing was done on a sample of CD8+ T cells from blood. The origin of the receptors is a woman aged 25 to 45 with HTLV-1-associated myelopathy (HAM/TSP). CDR3s include the opening cysteine and the closing phenylalanine or tryptophan. A D gene is named only where the DNA matches it firmly. Clone size is stated in some rows and not others, as once, few, many or a class when expanded.

len,d_gene,abundance,j_gene,v_gene,CDR3aa,CDR3nt
14,TRBD1,many,TRBJ2-7,TRBV5-1,CASSSGTGGYEQYF,TGCGCCAGCAGCTCCGGGACAGGGGGTTACGAGCAGTACTTC
18,TRBD2,many,TRBJ2-3,TRBV7-9,CASSSPRGGGSSTDTQYF,TGTGCCAGCAGCTCTCCCCGGGGCGGGGGGAGTAGCACAGATACGCAGTATTTT
14,.,many,TRBJ2-3,TRBV7-9,CASSRPSSTDTQYF,TGTGCCAGCAGTCGCCCCTCTAGCACAGATACGCAGTATTTT
14,.,many,TRBJ2-5,TRBV20-1,CSARVFGDLETQYF,TGCAGTGCTAGGGTGTTCGGGGACTTGGAGACCCAGTACTTC
15,.,many,TRBJ2-1,TRBV20-1,CSARDTYRPNNEQFF,TGCAGTGCTAGAGACACATACCGCCCCAACAATGAGCAGTTCTTC
16,.,many,TRBJ2-2,TRBV7-8,CASSLRLVANTGELFF,TGTGCCAGCAGCTTACGACTCGTCGCGAACACCGGGGAGCTGTTTTTT
14,TRBD1,many,TRBJ1-1,TRBV27,CASSEDRANTEAFF,TGTGCCAGCAGTGAAGACAGGGCGAACACTGAAGCTTTCTTT
15,.,.,TRBJ1-5,TRBV20-1,CSARAGVSGNQPKHF,TGCAGTGCTAGAGCGGGAGTAAGTGGCAATCAGCCAAAGCATTTT
13,.,many,TRBJ2-1,TRBV2,CASSEEGYNEQFF,TGTGCCAGCAGTGAGGAGGGCTACAATGAGCAGTTCTTC
13,.,many,TRBJ1-4,TRBV20-1,CSARVAEDEKLFF,TGCAGTGCTAGAGTGGCAGAGGATGAAAAACTGTTTTTT
14,.,.,TRBJ2-3,TRBV10-3,CAISDTGEVDTHYF,TGTGCGATCAGTGATACGGGGGAGGTAGATACGCATTATTTT
14,TRBD2,.,TRBJ2-7,TRBV20-1,CSARGLAGGYEQYF,TGCAGTGCTAGGGGACTAGCGGGGGGGTACGAGCAGTACTTC
14,.,many,TRBJ2-7,TRBV5-1,CASSLRYGSYEQYF,TGCGCCAGCAGCTTGCGATACGGGAGCTACGAGCAGTACTTC
15,TRBD1,many,TRBJ2-1,TRBV20-1,CSARDRDRSYNEQFF,TGCAGTGCTAGAGACCGGGACAGGTCCTACAATGAGCAGTTCTTC
14,.,many,TRBJ2-7,TRBV20-1,CSARDNNRTYEQYF,TGCAGTGCTAGAGATAATAACAGGACCTACGAGCAGTACTTC
14,TRBD1,many,TRBJ1-4,TRBV20-1,CSAKRGQLNEKLFF,TGCAGTGCGAAAAGGGGGCAGCTTAATGAAAAACTGTTTTTT
15,.,.,TRBJ2-2,TRBV13,CASSFIPGTAGELFF,TGTGCCAGCAGCTTCATACCTGGGACGGCCGGGGAGCTGTTTTTT
15,.,many,TRBJ2-5,TRBV7-3,CASSFIGAEGETQYF,TGTGCCAGCAGCTTCATAGGGGCAGAGGGCGAGACCCAGTACTTC
16,.,many,TRBJ2-1,TRBV9,CASSVEQEGFNNEQFF,TGTGCCAGCAGCGTAGAACAGGAGGGATTTAACAATGAGCAGTTCTTC
16,.,many,TRBJ2-1,TRBV12-3/TRBV12-4,CASSQGPIWAYNEQFF,TGTGCCAGCAGTCAAGGACCGATATGGGCCTACAATGAGCAGTTCTTC
15,.,.,TRBJ1-1,TRBV29-1,CSVYARDNENTEAFF,TGCAGCGTATACGCCCGGGACAACGAAAACACTGAAGCTTTCTTT
13,TRBD1,many,TRBJ1-1,TRBV5-1,CASNRGLNTEAFF,TGCGCCAGCAACAGGGGATTGAACACTGAAGCTTTCTTT
15,TRBD1,many,TRBJ2-7,TRBV5-1,CASTDGTGVPYEQYF,TGCGCCAGCACGGACGGGACAGGGGTACCCTACGAGCAGTACTTC
14,.,many,TRBJ2-1,TRBV6-5,CASSYDWGANEQFF,TGTGCCAGCAGTTACGATTGGGGGGCAAATGAGCAGTTCTTC
14,.,many,TRBJ2-7,TRBV2,CASSGAGDSYEQYF,TGTGCCAGCAGTGGTGCCGGAGACTCCTACGAGCAGTACTTC
17,TRBD2,many,TRBJ2-7,TRBV9,CASSLLTPGLGTYEQYF,TGTGCCAGCAGCCTTCTTACGCCGGGACTAGGGACCTACGAGCAGTACTTC
17,TRBD2,many,TRBJ2-1,TRBV5-1,CASSLDGSGGPYNEQFF,TGCGCCAGCAGCTTGGATGGTAGCGGGGGCCCTTACAATGAGCAGTTCTTC
13,TRBD1,many,TRBJ1-2,TRBV6-5,CASHRDRGQGYTF,TGTGCCAGCCACCGGGACAGGGGGCAGGGCTACACCTTC
14,.,.,TRBJ2-7,TRBV29-1,CSVEVKSGSYEQYF,TGCAGCGTTGAAGTGAAGTCAGGGTCCTACGAGCAGTACTTC
10,.,many,TRBJ2-2,TRBV29-1,CSVGTGELFF,TGCAGCGTTGGCACCGGGGAGCTGTTTTTT
17,TRBD2,many,TRBJ2-1,TRBV4-2,CASSQEEAGGPYNEQFF,TGTGCCAGCAGCCAAGAAGAAGCGGGGGGGCCCTACAATGAGCAGTTCTTC
13,.,many,TRBJ2-1,TRBV4-1,CASSQEPVGEQFF,TGCGCCAGCAGCCAAGAACCGGTGGGTGAGCAGTTCTTC
15,TRBD2,many,TRBJ2-2,TRBV27,CASSPSGGRTGELFF,TGTGCCAGCAGTCCGAGCGGGGGCCGAACCGGGGAGCTGTTTTTT
16,TRBD2,many,TRBJ2-1,TRBV20-1,CSARGGGGFTYNEQFF,TGCAGTGCAAGAGGTGGCGGGGGGTTTACCTACAATGAGCAGTTCTTC
12,.,many,TRBJ1-2,TRBV29-1,CSVAEGRFGYTF,TGCAGCGTTGCTGAGGGGCGTTTTGGCTACACCTTC
16,TRBD2,many,TRBJ2-5,TRBV20-1,CSAGLGSGNSQETQYF,TGCAGTGCTGGTTTAGGTAGCGGGAATTCTCAAGAGACCCAGTACTTC
11,.,many,TRBJ1-1,TRBV14,CASSVNTEAFF,TGTGCCAGCAGCGTGAACACTGAAGCTTTCTTT
16,TRBD1,many,TRBJ1-6,TRBV20-1,CSARDVTGGINSPLHF,TGCAGTGCTAGAGATGTGACAGGGGGAATTAATTCACCCCTCCACTTT
15,TRBD2,many,TRBJ2-3,TRBV5-1,CASSVTSGGTDTQYF,TGCGCCAGCAGCGTGACTAGCGGCGGCACAGATACGCAGTATTTT
13,.,many,TRBJ2-2,TRBV19,CASSMGAGGELFF,TGTGCCAGTAGTATGGGGGCTGGCGGGGAGCTGTTTTTT
13,.,many,TRBJ2-1,TRBV11-2,CASSPYTSFRQFF,TGTGCCAGCAGCCCCTACACTAGCTTTCGGCAGTTCTTC
14,.,many,TRBJ1-2,TRBV7-8,CASNPSPQGDGYTF,TGTGCCAGCAACCCATCCCCCCAGGGCGATGGCTACACCTTC
16,.,many,TRBJ1-3,TRBV7-9,CASSNRDSELGTTIYF,TGTGCCAGCAGCAACCGGGACTCCGAGCTGGGTACCACCATATATTTT
15,TRBD1,many,TRBJ2-1,TRBV5-6,CASSTDRVYDNEQFF,TGTGCCAGCAGTACTGACAGGGTGTACGACAATGAGCAGTTCTTC
13,.,many,TRBJ2-7,TRBV5-1,CASSPTGFYEQYF,TGCGCCAGCAGCCCAACAGGGTTCTACGAGCAGTACTTC
15,TRBD1,medium-sized,TRBJ1-2,TRBV5-1,CASSAPGTGDYGYTF,TGCGCCAGCAGCGCACCCGGGACAGGGGACTATGGCTACACCTTC
16,TRBD1,many,TRBJ1-1,TRBV4-1,CASSPLFQGARTEAFF,TGCGCCAGCAGCCCCCTCTTTCAGGGGGCGCGCACTGAAGCTTTCTTT
13,.,many,TRBJ2-7,TRBV20-1,CSARDPETYEQYF,TGCAGTGCTAGAGATCCAGAAACCTACGAGCAGTACTTC
15,TRBD1,.,TRBJ2-1,TRBV6-5,CASSYSGTGGNEQFF,TGTGCCAGCAGTTACTCTGGGACAGGGGGCAATGAGCAGTTCTTC
13,.,many,TRBJ1-2,TRBV19,CASSPPGDYGYTF,TGTGCCAGTAGCCCGCCGGGGGACTATGGCTACACCTTC
12,TRBD1,many,TRBJ1-5,TRBV24-1,CATSEGGTDRHF,TGTGCCACCAGTGAAGGCGGGACAGATCGGCATTTT
16,.,many,TRBJ1-4,TRBV5-6,CASSGESGATNEKLFF,TGTGCCAGCAGCGGGGAAAGCGGCGCAACTAATGAAAAACTGTTTTTT
18,TRBD1,many,TRBJ2-7,TRBV25-1,CASSDLLGTDPPYNEQYF,TGTGCCAGCAGTGATTTACTGGGGACAGATCCTCCTTACAACGAGCAGTACTTC
14,.,.,TRBJ1-1,TRBV7-6,CASSQSAPGTEAFF,TGTGCCAGCAGCCAGAGTGCCCCCGGCACTGAAGCTTTCTTT
18,.,many,TRBJ2-2,TRBV3-1,CASSPLGDQGPYTGELFF,TGTGCCAGCAGCCCATTGGGGGATCAGGGGCCTTACACCGGGGAGCTGTTTTTT
18,TRBD2,many,TRBJ2-1,TRBV7-2,CASRGLAGGPWVGNEQFF,TGTGCCAGCAGAGGACTAGCGGGGGGGCCGTGGGTTGGCAATGAGCAGTTCTTC
14,TRBD1,many,TRBJ1-1,TRBV5-1,CASSQGQGRTEAFF,TGCGCCAGCAGCCAAGGACAGGGGAGAACTGAAGCTTTCTTT
13,.,many,TRBJ1-2,TRBV20-1,CSARVDGHLGYTF,TGCAGTGCTAGAGTTGACGGGCATCTGGGCTACACCTTC
15,TRBD2,many,TRBJ2-1,TRBV9,CASSVTSGGANEQFF,TGTGCCAGCAGCGTAACTAGCGGGGGGGCGAATGAGCAGTTCTTC